The 21 T cell receptor beta chains below were found in one sample sequenced in a study of early T cells in non-severe SARS-CoV-2 infection. TCRdb ran MiXCR on the 5' RACE reads and lists one entry per CDR3 protein. The repertoire includes around 46,000 distinct CDR3 sequences, roughly 5.7% of them detected once, and about 4.9% sits in the top ten. The sample was whole blood, taken at baseline. These receptors came from an adult who was a healthcare worker with PCR-confirmed SARS-CoV-2 infection or an uninfected control (not recorded which).

This clonotype turned up a few times. The gene calls are TRBV29-1 and TRBJ2-7; the D gene is possibly TRBD1 (7 bases). Trimming left V 3 bases short and J 2 bases short, with 17 bases between. The CDR3 contains 15 residues. CDR1 and CDR2 (germline): SQVTM, ANQGSEA. The CDR3: CSVERRDRDTYEQYF. CDR3 coding DNA: TGCAGCGTTGAGAGGCGGGACAGAGACACCTACGAGCAGTACTTC.

This clonotype was observed at least ten times. The chain employs TRBV5-1 and TRBJ2-3, with 9 bases lining up with TRBD1. Looked up from germline, CDR1 is SGHRS and CDR2 is YFSETQ. This CDR3 spans 16 amino acids. Trimming removed 4 bases from V and 1 base from J; junction bases left unmatched: 7. The CDR3 here is CASSPGQGLRTDTQYF. For the CDR3, the DNA is TGCGCCAGCAGCCCGGGACAGGGTCTACGCACAGATACGCAGTATTTT. Complete variable domain (other parts from reference TRBV5-1 and TRBJ2-3): KAGVTQTPRYLIKTRGQQVTLSCSPISGHRSVSWYQQTPGQGLQFLFEYFSETQRNKGNFPGRFSGRQFSNSRSEMNVSTLELGDSALYLCASSPGQGLRTDTQYFGPGTRLTVL.

This clonotype has a count of ten or more. V and J are TRBV13 and TRBJ2-5; a weak D match, TRBD1 (6 bases). Germline V gene lookup returns CDR1 PRHDT and CDR2 FYEKMQ (reference sequence). Trimming pared 1 base from V and 5 bases from J, leaving 11 bases between. The CDR3 sequence is 14 residues long. CDR3 region: CASSLVGQGETQYF. The CDR3 DNA sequence: TGTGCCAGCAGCTTAGTTGGGCAGGGGGAGACCCAGTACTTC.

In its sample, this clonotype was seen many times. The rearrangement joins TRBV12-3 or TRBV12-4 to TRBJ2-2; D unclear. The CDR3 is 13 residues long. V lost 7 bases to trimming and J lost 5 bases, with 11 bases between them. In DNA, the CDR3 is TGTGCCAGCAAGGCGCGAACTACCGGGGAGCTGTTTTTT. It is translated as CASKARTTGELFF.

The rearrangement links TRBV15 to TRBJ2-3; 7 nucleotides align to TRBD2. V trimming: 5 bases; J trimming: 0 bases; junction bases outside the gene matches: 11. The length of the CDR3 is 17 residues. Germline V gene lookup returns CDR1 LNHNV and CDR2 YYDKDF (reference sequence). CDR3 loop: CATSGPGLADSTDTQYF. In DNA form, the CDR3 reads TGTGCCACCAGCGGACCGGGTCTAGCGGATAGCACAGATACGCAGTATTTT.

The rearrangement joins TRBV7-9 to TRBJ1-6; D unresolved. The CDR3 extends over 15 amino acids. The V gene's germline CDR1 is SEHNR and CDR2 FQNEAQ (reference sequence). Trimming cost V 5 bases and J 7 bases, with 15 bases left between them. CDR3 amino acids: CASSPPAGRNSPLHF. CDR3 nucleotides: TGTGCCAGCAGCCCCCCCGCGGGAAGAAATTCACCCCTCCACTTT. The full variable domain, completed using reference TRBV7-9 and TRBJ1-6, is DTGVSQNPRHKITKRGQNVTFRCDPISEHNRLYWYRQTLGQGPEFLTYFQNEAQLEKSRLLSDRFSAERPKGSFSTLEIQRTEQGDSAMYLCASSPPAGRNSPLHFGNGTRLTVT.

This clonotype was recorded many times. The rearrangement links TRBV27 to TRBJ2-1; D remains ambiguous. CDR1 and CDR2 (germline): MNHEY, SMNVEV (reference sequence). Trimming took 7 bases from V and 0 from J, leaving 16 bases between them. The CDR3 extends over 16 amino acids. CDR3 coding DNA: TGTGCCAGCATCCGAATAGGCGAGAGCTCCTACAATGAGCAGTTCTTC. Translating gives CASIRIGESSYNEQFF.

The sample holds many counts of this clonotype. The chain couples TRBV2 to TRBJ2-5, with D maybe TRBD2 (5 bases). This CDR3 is 13 amino acids long. V was shortened by 5 bases and J by 4 bases, with 11 bases between the two germline ends. From germline, CDR1 is SNHLY and CDR2 FYNNEI. The chain's CDR3 is CASSLAEGETQYF. The DNA for the CDR3 is TGTGCCAGCAGTCTCGCCGAGGGAGAGACCCAGTACTTC.

This clonotype was seen at least ten times. J is TRBJ1-6 and V is TRBV30; 7 bases line up with TRBD1. V lost 5 bases, J lost 9 bases, and 7 bases stayed unmatched. The CDR3 loop spans 13 amino acids. Germline V gene sequence: CDR1 GTSNPN, CDR2 SVGIG (reference sequence). As DNA, the CDR3 is TGTGCCTGGGAGCGACAGGGAGGTTCACCCCTCCACTTT. Its protein is CAWERQGGSPLHF.

The sample holds many counts of this clonotype. This chain uses TRBV6-8 with TRBJ2-3; tentative D call: TRBD1 (6 bases). This CDR3 is built from 13 residues. CDR1 is MNHGY and CDR2 is SAAAGT in the germline V gene. Trimming shortened V by 9 bases and J by 1 base, and 11 bases separated the two germline ends. This CDR3 is CASRTEGTDTQYF. The CDR3 DNA follows: TGTGCCAGTCGGACAGAGGGCACAGATACGCAGTATTTT.

This clonotype has a count of ten or more. This chain uses TRBV18 with TRBJ2-7; TRBD2 matches 8 bases. With V trimmed by 3 bases and J by 3 bases, 13 bases remained unmatched. Germline V gene lookup returns CDR1 KGHSH and CDR2 LQKENI. This CDR3 is 17 amino acids long. CDR3 region: CASSPKISGTSLYEQYF. CDR3 coding DNA: TGTGCCAGCTCACCGAAAATTAGCGGGACCAGCCTCTACGAGCAGTACTTC.

This clonotype was found many times. The chain uses TRBV30 and TRBJ1-5; 7 bases are shared with TRBD1. This CDR3 has 14 residues. J was trimmed by 6 bases and V by 3 bases; bases with no gene match: 8. Looked up from germline, CDR1 is GTSNPN and CDR2 is SVGIG (reference sequence). Written as DNA, the CDR3 is TGTGCCTGGAGAATCGCAGGGGACAGTCAGCCCCAGCATTTT. Translation gives CAWRIAGDSQPQHF.

This clonotype was seen repeatedly, ten times or more. The rearrangement joins TRBV6-1 to TRBJ2-3; a possible D gene is TRBD2 (6 bases). Germline V lookup: CDR1 MNHNS, CDR2 SASEGT. V lost 7 bases to trimming and J lost 1 base, with 12 bases between them. CDR3 length: 14 amino acids. CDR3 nucleotides: TGTGCCAGCACCCGGGAGTGGGGCACAGATACGCAGTATTTT. Its protein product is CASTREWGTDTQYF.

The sample holds many counts of this clonotype. This rearrangement joins TRBV6-5 to TRBJ1-6, with unresolved D. Per the germline V gene, CDR1 is MNHEY and CDR2 is SVGAGI. The CDR3 totals 18 residues. The V end lost 0 bases, the J end lost 0 bases, and 12 bases lay between the germline ends. For the CDR3, the DNA is TGTGCCAGCAGTTACTCGATTCTTGGGAGCTCCTATAATTCACCCCTCCACTTT. Translated, it gives CASSYSILGSSYNSPLHF.

There are many counts of this clonotype. The rearrangement links TRBV6-6 to TRBJ2-4; no clear D gene. Germline lookup yields CDR1 MNHNY and CDR2 SVGAGI (reference sequence). This CDR3 contains 16 residues. V was clipped by 6 bases and J by 0 bases, with 15 bases between them. This CDR3 reads CASSPGRTLAKNIQYF. The CDR3 coding sequence is TGTGCCAGCAGCCCAGGACGGACCCTAGCCAAAAACATTCAGTACTTC.

This clonotype came up a few times. V is TRBV19 and J is TRBJ1-4, with TRBD1 matching over 7 bases. The CDR3 extends over 14 amino acids. Germline V gene sequence: CDR1 LNHDA, CDR2 SQIVND (reference sequence). The V segment lost 5 bases and the J segment 8 bases; nucleotides outside the gene matches: 8. CDR3 sequence reads: CASSQPGTDEKLFF. CDR3 sequence (DNA): TGTGCCAGTAGTCAGCCTGGGACAGACGAAAAACTGTTTTTT.

This rearrangement joins TRBV6-2 or TRBV6-3 to TRBJ2-3; 9 bases match TRBD2. The ends lost 2 bases at V and 6 bases at J; junction bases unmatched: 6. CDR1 and CDR2 (germline): MNHEY, SVGEGT. The CDR3 has 15 residues. CDR3 sequence: CASSYLAGRGDTQYF. The DNA of the CDR3 is TGTGCCAGCAGTTACCTAGCGGGACGGGGTGATACGCAGTATTTT.

This clonotype was found many times. The rearrangement uses TRBV4-1 and TRBJ1-4, with TRBD1 matching 7 bases. The CDR3 spans 15 residues. The ends lost 3 bases at V and 5 bases at J; junction bases unmatched: 6. Germline CDR1 reads MGHRA; CDR2 reads YSYEKL. CDR3 sequence (DNA): TGCGCCAGCAGCCACCCGGGACAGCTGAATGAAAAACTGTTTTTT. Its protein is CASSHPGQLNEKLFF.

There are many counts of this clonotype. V and J are TRBV30 and TRBJ2-1, with D perhaps being TRBD1 or TRBD2 (6 bases each). The CDR3 is 13 residues long. Trimming removed 3 bases at V and 6 bases at J, with 12 bases between. CDR1 and CDR2 (germline): GTSNPN, SVGIG (reference sequence). The CDR3 spells CAWRHPGANEQFF. The CDR3 DNA reads TGTGCCTGGAGGCACCCGGGGGCCAATGAGCAGTTCTTC.

This clonotype has ten or more counts. The chain combines TRBV12-3 or TRBV12-4 with TRBJ1-4; D remains unclear. V lost 3 bases to trimming and J lost 3 bases, with 8 bases between them. The CDR3 spans 14 residues. CDR3 sequence (DNA): TGTGCCAGCAGTTTTAAACGAGCTAATGAAAAACTGTTTTTT. Residues: CASSFKRANEKLFF.

V is TRBV18 and J is TRBJ2-7; 13 bases line up with TRBD2. With 6 bases clipped from V and 2 bases from J, the junction kept 7 bases outside the gene matches. This CDR3 is 16 amino acids long. The germline CDR1 and CDR2 sequences are KGHSH and LQKENI. The DNA of the CDR3 is TGTGCCAGCTCCCGGACAGGGACTAGCGGGGCCTACGAGCAGTACTTC. Translation: CASSRTGTSGAYEQYF.